This is a list of T cell receptor beta chains from one sample in a study of blood T cell repertoires in COVID-19. Assay used: immunoSEQ multiplex PCR; TCRdb lists only in-frame clones, some missing. Among roughly 180,000 clones listed, 79% were seen once. The specimen was peripheral blood. The receptors shown here come from a woman aged 55-69 years with COVID-19, enrolled during active disease. CDR3s include the opening cysteine and the closing phenylalanine or tryptophan. Each record gives: V gene, J gene, clone size, D gene, CDR3 protein, CDR3 DNA. D genes are given only for firm matches. Part of the rows lack a size; the others show once, few, many or a class for expanded clones.

V: TRBV19; J: TRBJ1-6; size: -; D: TRBD1; CDR3: CASSTIRDRTNNSPLHF; DNA: TGTGCCAGTAGTACAATCCGGGACAGAACTAATAATTCACCCCTCCACTTT
V: TRBV2; J: TRBJ2-7; size: -; D: -; CDR3: CASSLSSYEQYF; DNA: TGTGCCAGCAGTTTGTCTTCCTACGAGCAGTACTTC
V: TRBV28; J: TRBJ2-7; size: -; D: -; CDR3: CASSLFTLRGGYEQYF; DNA: TGTGCCAGCAGTTTATTCACACTGAGGGGGGGCTACGAGCAGTACTTC
V: TRBV28; J: TRBJ1-2; size: -; D: -; CDR3: CASSPLGSGGYTF; DNA: TGTGCCAGCAGTCCTTTGGGATCGGGGGGCTACACCTTC
V: TRBV7-2; J: TRBJ2-2; size: many; D: TRBD1; CDR3: CASSHQTGGRTINTGELFF; DNA: TGTGCCAGCAGCCATCAGACAGGGGGCAGGACTATCAACACCGGGGAGCTGTTTTTT
V: TRBV3-1/TRBV3-2; J: TRBJ1-6; size: -; D: -; CDR3: CASSQAGGNRPLHF; DNA: TGTGCCAGCAGCCAAGCCGGGGGAAATCGACCCCTCCACTTT
V: TRBV7-3; J: TRBJ1-1; size: -; D: TRBD1; CDR3: CASSQGQGYTAFF; DNA: TGTGCCAGCAGCCAAGGACAGGGTTATACGGCTTTCTTT
V: TRBV6-1; J: TRBJ1-6; size: few; D: TRBD1; CDR3: CASREGTGVNLSPLHF; DNA: TGTGCCAGCAGGGAAGGGACAGGGGTTAACCTTTCACCCCTCCACTTT
V: TRBV5-1; J: TRBJ2-7; size: -; D: -; CDR3: CASSQQGGSSYEQYF; DNA: TGCGCCAGCAGCCAACAGGGGGGGAGCTCCTACGAGCAGTACTTC
V: TRBV29-1; J: TRBJ1-4; size: -; D: -; CDR3: CSVGGGTTNEKLFF; DNA: TGCAGCGTTGGAGGAGGGACAACTAATGAAAAACTGTTTTTT
V: TRBV7-2; J: TRBJ2-1; size: -; D: TRBD2; CDR3: CASRIGLANHEQFF; DNA: TGTGCCAGCCGGATAGGACTAGCGAATCATGAGCAGTTCTTC
V: TRBV28; J: TRBJ1-1; size: few; D: TRBD1; CDR3: CASTPGQTNTEAFF; DNA: TGTGCCAGCACCCCGGGACAGACGAACACTGAAGCTTTCTTT
V: TRBV24-1; J: TRBJ2-3; size: -; D: -; CDR3: CATSEGAIITDTQYF; DNA: TGTGCCACCAGTGAAGGGGCCATTATCACAGATACGCAGTATTTT
V: TRBV5-4; J: TRBJ1-1; size: -; D: -; CDR3: CASSSPGKGANTEAFF; DNA: TGTGCCAGCAGCTCCCCCGGGAAGGGAGCCAACACTGAAGCTTTCTTT
V: TRBV6-6; J: TRBJ2-7; size: -; D: -; CDR3: CASGSLSYEQYF; DNA: TGTGCCAGCGGTAGCCTCTCCTACGAGCAGTACTTC
V: TRBV4-1; J: TRBJ2-1; size: -; D: TRBD2; CDR3: CASSQEGIGLAGGNEQFF; DNA: TGCGCCAGCAGCCAAGAGGGTATAGGACTAGCGGGGGGGAACGAGCAGTTCTTC
V: TRBV5-1; J: TRBJ2-3; size: -; D: TRBD2; CDR3: CASSAGVSTDTQYF; DNA: TGCGCCAGCAGCGCGGGGGTAAGCACAGATACGCAGTATTTT
V: TRBV7-8; J: TRBJ1-5; size: -; D: -; CDR3: CASSPNRVSNQPQHF; DNA: TGTGCCAGCAGCCCGAACAGGGTCAGCAATCAGCCCCAGCATTTT
V: TRBV5-4; J: TRBJ1-6; size: -; D: -; CDR3: CASSLALGDSPLHF; DNA: TGTGCCAGCAGCTTGGCTCTAGGGGATTCACCCCTCCACTTT
V: TRBV7-9; J: TRBJ2-5; size: few; D: -; CDR3: CASSLLRQQGTQETQYF; DNA: TGTGCCAGCAGCCTTCTCCGACAGCAGGGTACCCAAGAGACCCAGTACTTC
V: TRBV6-6; J: TRBJ2-3; size: -; D: -; CDR3: CASRDSIDTQYF; DNA: TGTGCCAGCAGGGACAGCATAGATACGCAGTATTTT
V: TRBV7-9; J: TRBJ2-7; size: -; D: TRBD2; CDR3: CASSLEGGGSSYEQYF; DNA: TGTGCCAGCAGCTTAGAAGGCGGGGGGAGCTCCTACGAGCAGTACTTC
V: TRBV10-2; J: TRBJ2-2; size: -; D: -; CDR3: CASSESSGGGTGELFF; DNA: TGCGCCAGCAGTGAGTCGTCGGGGGGCGGCACCGGGGAGCTGTTTTTT
V: TRBV5-1; J: TRBJ2-6; size: -; D: TRBD1; CDR3: CASSLQGAAGANVLTF; DNA: TGCGCCAGCAGCTTGCAGGGGGCGGCTGGGGCCAACGTCCTGACTTTC
V: TRBV3-1/TRBV3-2; J: TRBJ1-4; size: -; D: -; CDR3: CASSPSKGHPEKLFF; DNA: TGTGCCAGCAGCCCATCGAAAGGACACCCTGAAAAACTGTTTTTT
V: TRBV7-2; J: TRBJ2-7; size: -; D: TRBD1; CDR3: CASSLRTGGLYEQYF; DNA: TGTGCCAGCAGCTTACGGACAGGGGGCCTGTACGAGCAGTACTTC
V: TRBV7-9; J: TRBJ1-4; size: -; D: -; CDR3: CASSPGHRTFNEKLFF; DNA: TGTGCCAGCAGCCCGGGACACCGGACTTTTAATGAAAAACTGTTTTTT
V: TRBV5-6; J: TRBJ2-5; size: once; D: -; CDR3: CASSLTPSETQYF; DNA: TGTGCCAGCAGCTTGACACCGTCCGAGACCCAGTACTTC
V: TRBV5-4; J: TRBJ2-3; size: -; D: TRBD2; CDR3: CASSKGLAGGTDTQYF; DNA: TGTGCCAGCAGCAAGGGACTAGCGGGGGGCACAGATACGCAGTATTTT
V: TRBV18; J: TRBJ1-2; size: -; D: TRBD1; CDR3: CASSPTGGTYGYTF; DNA: TGTGCCAGCTCACCGACAGGGGGAACCTATGGCTACACCTTC
V: TRBV7-2; J: TRBJ2-3; size: -; D: -; CDR3: CASSLGETTRTDTQYF; DNA: TGTGCCAGCAGCTTGGGAGAGACCACCCGCACAGATACGCAGTATTTT